This TCR beta chain was sequenced for a study of CD8 T cells in Susac syndrome. The CDR3 has 14 residues. The germline V and J ends were trimmed by 4 bases and 2 bases, with 12 bases remaining between them. Germline V gives CDR1 LGHDT, CDR2 YNNKEL (reference sequence). Sequencing targeted TCR beta in blood CD8+ and CD4+ T cells. Healthy donors acted as controls, with matching for age and sex. Both CD4+ and CD8+ T cells were negatively isolated, and TEMRA cells underwent FACS enrichment. Random hexamers served to reverse transcribe roughly 0.5 to 1 ug RNA. The CDR3 of TCR beta was amplified by immunoSEQ multiplex PCR across 54 Vbeta and 13 Jbeta. TCRdb itself ran the immunoSEQ multiplex PCR reads through MiXCR, one entry per CDR3 protein. The sample consists of 180,000 or so distinct CDR3 sequences, around 94% of them appearing once.

This clonotype originated in a human donor in good health. The chain carries TRBV3-1 and TRBJ2-7; D not certain. The sequenced sample was CD4+ T cells from PBMCs. DNA for the CDR3: TGTGCCAGCAGCCTCCTCGGACGGACCTACGAGCAGTACTTC. Amino acids: CASSLLGRTYEQYF.